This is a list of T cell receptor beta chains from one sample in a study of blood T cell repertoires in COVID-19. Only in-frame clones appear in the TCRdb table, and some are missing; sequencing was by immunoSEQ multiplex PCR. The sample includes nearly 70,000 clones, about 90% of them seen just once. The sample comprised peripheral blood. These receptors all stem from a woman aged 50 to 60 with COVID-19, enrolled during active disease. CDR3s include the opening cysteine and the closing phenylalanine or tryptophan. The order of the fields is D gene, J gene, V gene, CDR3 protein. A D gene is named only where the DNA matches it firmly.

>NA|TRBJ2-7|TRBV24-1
CATSGGAAYEQYF
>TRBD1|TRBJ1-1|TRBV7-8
CASSLLFMGQGNTEAFF
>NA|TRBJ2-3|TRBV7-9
CASSLRNMDQTEYF
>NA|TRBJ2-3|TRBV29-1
CSVVVSTDTQYF
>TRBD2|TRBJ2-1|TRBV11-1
CASSYLAGGRFEQFF
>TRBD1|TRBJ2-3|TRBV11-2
CASSPRLGQGRSDTQYF
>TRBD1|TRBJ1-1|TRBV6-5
CAGTRQGDYTEAFF
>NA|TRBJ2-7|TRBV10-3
CAISEGGLYYEQYF
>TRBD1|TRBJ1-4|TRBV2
CASKSTGVGEKLFF
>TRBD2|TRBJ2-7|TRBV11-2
CASSARLAGEREQYF
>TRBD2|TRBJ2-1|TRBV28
CASRSGGLDLLDEQFF
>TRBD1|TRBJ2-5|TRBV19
CASSLGQGETQYF
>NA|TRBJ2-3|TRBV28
CASTVQAPSTDTQYF
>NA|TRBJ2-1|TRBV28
CASSFGPQLFF
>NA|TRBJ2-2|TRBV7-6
CASSLEGGRTSSSTGELFF
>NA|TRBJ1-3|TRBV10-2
CASSGTGYGNTIYF
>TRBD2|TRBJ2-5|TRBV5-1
CASSLASTSGIQETQYF
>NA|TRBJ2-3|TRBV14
CASSQGSGLTDTQYF
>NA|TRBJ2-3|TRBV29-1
CSGGSDTQYF
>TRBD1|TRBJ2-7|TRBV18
CASSPAGQGAYEQYF
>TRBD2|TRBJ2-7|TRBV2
CASSELRASGRSRNEQYF
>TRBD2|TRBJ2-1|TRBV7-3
CASRKSGSSDEQFF
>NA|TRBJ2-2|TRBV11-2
CASSSILEELFF
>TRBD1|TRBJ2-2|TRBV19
CASSPRQGAGTGELFF
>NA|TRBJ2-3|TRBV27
CASSLSSTDTQYF
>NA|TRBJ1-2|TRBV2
CASSENINYGYTF
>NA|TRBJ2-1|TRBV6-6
CASSYGGTGNNEQFF
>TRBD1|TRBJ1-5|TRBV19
CASNPGQGLGSNQPQHF
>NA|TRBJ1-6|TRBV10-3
CAISESGERSPLHF
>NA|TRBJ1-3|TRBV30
CACHASSGNTIYF
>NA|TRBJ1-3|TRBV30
CAWNRQAYSGNTIYF
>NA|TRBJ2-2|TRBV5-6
CASSVPRQGLTGELFF
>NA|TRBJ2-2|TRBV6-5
CATKPGTLDTGELFF
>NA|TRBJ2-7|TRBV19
CASSIGGLRGYEQYF
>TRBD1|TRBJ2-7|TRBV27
CASSLGQGDEQYF
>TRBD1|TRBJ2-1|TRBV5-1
CASSKVGQGARDEQFF
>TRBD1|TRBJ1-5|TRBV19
CASSIGQAAQPQHF
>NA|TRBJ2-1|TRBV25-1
CASSEFRGGRGQFF
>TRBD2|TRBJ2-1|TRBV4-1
CASSQGKLADTYNEQFF
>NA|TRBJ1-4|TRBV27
CASSLGPAWATNEKLFF